These T cell receptor beta chains were read from a single sample in a study of blood T cell repertoires in COVID-19. Only in-frame clones appear in the TCRdb table, and some are missing; sequencing was by immunoSEQ multiplex PCR. The sample lists more than 70,000 clones, about 89% occurring once. The sample was peripheral blood. Receptor source: a man aged 45-65 years with active or convalescent COVID-19. Both conserved end residues are part of each CDR3. D genes are given only for firm matches. Part of the rows lack a size; the others show once, few, many or a class for expanded clones.

CDR3 DNA: TGTGCCAGCAGTCTCGAAGGGAGGAATTCACCCCTCCACTTT; CDR3 protein: CASSLEGRNSPLHF; clone size: .; J gene: TRBJ1-6; D gene: .; CDR3 length: 14; V gene: TRBV6-5
CDR3 DNA: TGTGCCAGCAGCAAAGCAAAGACAGATGTGAACACTGAAGCTTTCTTT; CDR3 protein: CASSKAKTDVNTEAFF; clone size: few; J gene: TRBJ1-1; D gene: .; CDR3 length: 16; V gene: TRBV21-1
CDR3 DNA: TGTGCCAGCAGCGTAGGGGACACTTACACCGGGGAGCTGTTTTTT; CDR3 protein: CASSVGDTYTGELFF; clone size: .; J gene: TRBJ2-2; D gene: .; CDR3 length: 15; V gene: TRBV9
CDR3 DNA: TGCGCCAGCAGCCAAGATCCTCCAGGGGCGAATGAAAAACTGTTTTTT; CDR3 protein: CASSQDPPGANEKLFF; clone size: .; J gene: TRBJ1-4; D gene: .; CDR3 length: 16; V gene: TRBV4-3
CDR3 DNA: TGTGCCAGCAGCCCCGGAGAGTTCCGGCAGTATTTT; CDR3 protein: CASSPGEFRQYF; clone size: .; J gene: TRBJ2-3; D gene: .; CDR3 length: 12; V gene: TRBV7-9
CDR3 DNA: TGTGCCAGCAGCTATTTTTTGAGGGCAACTAATGAAAAACTGTTTTTT; CDR3 protein: CASSYFLRATNEKLFF; clone size: .; J gene: TRBJ1-4; D gene: .; CDR3 length: 16; V gene: TRBV7-8
CDR3 DNA: TGTGCCAGCAGTTTAGAAAACGCGGGAGAGACCCAGTACTTC; CDR3 protein: CASSLENAGETQYF; clone size: .; J gene: TRBJ2-5; D gene: .; CDR3 length: 14; V gene: TRBV28
CDR3 DNA: TGCGCCAGCAGCATGGGACAGGGATACAATGAGCAGTTCTTC; CDR3 protein: CASSMGQGYNEQFF; clone size: .; J gene: TRBJ2-1; D gene: TRBD1; CDR3 length: 14; V gene: TRBV5-1
CDR3 DNA: TGTGCCAGCAGCCTATCACAGGCAATCGGCACTGAAGCTTTCTTT; CDR3 protein: CASSLSQAIGTEAFF; clone size: .; J gene: TRBJ1-1; D gene: .; CDR3 length: 15; V gene: TRBV7-9
CDR3 DNA: TGCGCCAGCAGCCCTATGGGGGGAACCACAGATACGCAGTATTTT; CDR3 protein: CASSPMGGTTDTQYF; clone size: .; J gene: TRBJ2-3; D gene: .; CDR3 length: 15; V gene: TRBV5-1
CDR3 DNA: TGCGCCAGCAGTGCCCTTTTTCCAGATTCACCCCTCCACTTT; CDR3 protein: CASSALFPDSPLHF; clone size: few; J gene: TRBJ1-6; D gene: .; CDR3 length: 14; V gene: TRBV10-2
CDR3 DNA: TGTGCCAGCAGTAAGGACAGGGAGGCTGGCTACACCTTC; CDR3 protein: CASSKDREAGYTF; clone size: .; J gene: TRBJ1-2; D gene: TRBD1; CDR3 length: 13; V gene: TRBV6-2/TRBV6-3
CDR3 DNA: TGTGCCAGCAGCCCCTCCCCCGGACAGGACTACTCTGGGGCCAACGTCCTGACTTTC; CDR3 protein: CASSPSPGQDYSGANVLTF; clone size: .; J gene: TRBJ2-6; D gene: .; CDR3 length: 19; V gene: TRBV9
CDR3 DNA: TGTGCCAGTAGCCCGACAGGGATGATGACAGATACGCAGTATTTT; CDR3 protein: CASSPTGMMTDTQYF; clone size: .; J gene: TRBJ2-3; D gene: TRBD1; CDR3 length: 15; V gene: TRBV19
CDR3 DNA: TGTGCCCTCAGGGGCCCCGCGAACACCGGGGAGCTGTTTTTT; CDR3 protein: CALRGPANTGELFF; clone size: .; J gene: TRBJ2-2; D gene: .; CDR3 length: 14; V gene: TRBV28
CDR3 DNA: TGTGCCAGCAGTGAAGGCCAAGCGACTAATGAAAAACTGTTTTTT; CDR3 protein: CASSEGQATNEKLFF; clone size: .; J gene: TRBJ1-4; D gene: .; CDR3 length: 15; V gene: TRBV6-1
CDR3 DNA: TGTGCTAGTTGGGGAAGGGAAGGGGGCTCTGGAAACACCATATATTTT; CDR3 protein: CASWGREGGSGNTIYF; clone size: .; J gene: TRBJ1-3; D gene: .; CDR3 length: 16; V gene: TRBV12-5
CDR3 DNA: TGTGCCAGCAGCACAACCGGGACAGGGACAGAAAAACTGTTTTTT; CDR3 protein: CASSTTGTGTEKLFF; clone size: .; J gene: TRBJ1-4; D gene: TRBD1; CDR3 length: 15; V gene: TRBV28
CDR3 DNA: TGTGCCATCAGTGAGTCTACGGGGGAAGAGACCCAGTACTTC; CDR3 protein: CAISESTGEETQYF; clone size: .; J gene: TRBJ2-5; D gene: .; CDR3 length: 14; V gene: TRBV10-3
CDR3 DNA: TGTGCCAGCAGCTTGCGGGACAGCAGCACAGATACGCAGTATTTT; CDR3 protein: CASSLRDSSTDTQYF; clone size: .; J gene: TRBJ2-3; D gene: TRBD1; CDR3 length: 15; V gene: TRBV5-6
CDR3 DNA: TGTGCCAGCAGCCTCGCACAGGGACCCTATGGCTACACCTTC; CDR3 protein: CASSLAQGPYGYTF; clone size: .; J gene: TRBJ1-2; D gene: .; CDR3 length: 14; V gene: TRBV3-1/TRBV3-2
CDR3 DNA: TGTGCCAGCAGCCTTAGCGGGGGGTACACAGATACGCAGTATTTT; CDR3 protein: CASSLSGGYTDTQYF; clone size: .; J gene: TRBJ2-3; D gene: TRBD2; CDR3 length: 15; V gene: TRBV14
CDR3 DNA: TGTGCCAGCAGTGAAGCAGGGGGAGACGAAAAACTGTTTTTT; CDR3 protein: CASSEAGGDEKLFF; clone size: .; J gene: TRBJ1-4; D gene: .; CDR3 length: 14; V gene: TRBV6-1
CDR3 DNA: TGTGCCAGCAGTCTGCCACTAGTGAGTGCTTGGGAGACCCAGTACTTC; CDR3 protein: CASSLPLVSAWETQYF; clone size: .; J gene: TRBJ2-5; D gene: .; CDR3 length: 16; V gene: TRBV28
CDR3 DNA: TGCGCCAGCAGTCCCGGGACTAATGAAAAACTGTTTTTT; CDR3 protein: CASSPGTNEKLFF; clone size: .; J gene: TRBJ1-4; D gene: .; CDR3 length: 13; V gene: TRBV5-1
CDR3 DNA: TGTGCCAGCAGCCCAGGTGCCCGGAATTCACCCCTCCACTTT; CDR3 protein: CASSPGARNSPLHF; clone size: .; J gene: TRBJ1-6; D gene: .; CDR3 length: 14; V gene: TRBV3-1/TRBV3-2
CDR3 DNA: TGTGCCAGCAGCCTGGACAGGCCTCTCACAGATACGCAGTATTTT; CDR3 protein: CASSLDRPLTDTQYF; clone size: .; J gene: TRBJ2-3; D gene: TRBD1; CDR3 length: 15; V gene: TRBV7-8
CDR3 DNA: TGTGCCAGCAGCCCTGCCCCGGGGGATATCCCCTCTGGGGCCAACGTCCTGACTTTC; CDR3 protein: CASSPAPGDIPSGANVLTF; clone size: .; J gene: TRBJ2-6; D gene: .; CDR3 length: 19; V gene: TRBV7-9
CDR3 DNA: TGTGCCAGCAGCCTCAGGGAAGAAAAACTGTTTTTT; CDR3 protein: CASSLREEKLFF; clone size: once; J gene: TRBJ1-4; D gene: .; CDR3 length: 12; V gene: TRBV28
CDR3 DNA: TGCGCCAGCAGCTTGGCGCCCACAGGGAACTATGGCTACACCTTC; CDR3 protein: CASSLAPTGNYGYTF; clone size: .; J gene: TRBJ1-2; D gene: .; CDR3 length: 15; V gene: TRBV5-1
CDR3 DNA: TGCGCCAGCGGGGGACAGGGATTCAATGAGCAGTTCTTC; CDR3 protein: CASGGQGFNEQFF; clone size: once; J gene: TRBJ2-1; D gene: TRBD1; CDR3 length: 13; V gene: TRBV5-1
CDR3 DNA: TGTGCCAGCAGTTTATCAGGGGACACTGAAGCTTTCTTT; CDR3 protein: CASSLSGDTEAFF; clone size: .; J gene: TRBJ1-1; D gene: .; CDR3 length: 13; V gene: TRBV12-3/TRBV12-4
CDR3 DNA: TGTGCCACCAGTGATCGACAGGGGTATAGTGAGCAGTTCTTC; CDR3 protein: CATSDRQGYSEQFF; clone size: once; J gene: TRBJ2-1; D gene: TRBD1; CDR3 length: 14; V gene: TRBV24-1
CDR3 DNA: TGTGCCAGCAGCTACCGGACAGGGGAAGGCTACACCTTC; CDR3 protein: CASSYRTGEGYTF; clone size: .; J gene: TRBJ1-2; D gene: TRBD1; CDR3 length: 13; V gene: TRBV5-6
CDR3 DNA: TGTGCCAGCACCCCTGGGGGGTTGAACACTGAAGCTTTCTTT; CDR3 protein: CASTPGGLNTEAFF; clone size: .; J gene: TRBJ1-1; D gene: .; CDR3 length: 14; V gene: TRBV28
CDR3 DNA: TGCGCCAGCAGCTCCACGGGGAGCTCCTACGAGCAGTACTTC; CDR3 protein: CASSSTGSSYEQYF; clone size: .; J gene: TRBJ2-7; D gene: .; CDR3 length: 14; V gene: TRBV5-1
CDR3 DNA: TGCGCCAGCAGCCAAGGGACAGGAGAAGAAAAACTGTTTTTT; CDR3 protein: CASSQGTGEEKLFF; clone size: .; J gene: TRBJ1-4; D gene: TRBD1; CDR3 length: 14; V gene: TRBV4-1
CDR3 DNA: TGTGCCAGTAGTCGGGGGGGCGGCGAGCAGTACTTC; CDR3 protein: CASSRGGGEQYF; clone size: .; J gene: TRBJ2-7; D gene: TRBD2; CDR3 length: 12; V gene: TRBV25-1
CDR3 DNA: TGTGCCAGCAGCTTGACAGGGAATTGGGGCTATGGCTACACCTTC; CDR3 protein: CASSLTGNWGYGYTF; clone size: .; J gene: TRBJ1-2; D gene: .; CDR3 length: 15; V gene: TRBV5-4
CDR3 DNA: TGTGCCACCAGCATCCGACAGGGTAGCACAGATACGCAGTATTTT; CDR3 protein: CATSIRQGSTDTQYF; clone size: .; J gene: TRBJ2-3; D gene: TRBD1; CDR3 length: 15; V gene: TRBV24-1
CDR3 DNA: TGTGCCAGCAGTAATACAGGGACCCTCTCTGGAAACACCATATATTTT; CDR3 protein: CASSNTGTLSGNTIYF; clone size: .; J gene: TRBJ1-3; D gene: .; CDR3 length: 16; V gene: TRBV6-6
CDR3 DNA: TGTGCCAGCAGTGAACTGAGCAATCAGCCCCAGCATTTT; CDR3 protein: CASSELSNQPQHF; clone size: once; J gene: TRBJ1-5; D gene: .; CDR3 length: 13; V gene: TRBV6-1
CDR3 DNA: TGTGCCAGCAGCTTAGCCACTAGCGGAGAGACCCAGTACTTC; CDR3 protein: CASSLATSGETQYF; clone size: .; J gene: TRBJ2-5; D gene: TRBD2; CDR3 length: 14; V gene: TRBV11-2
CDR3 DNA: TGTGCCAGCAGCCCCCCCCCAGGCCTTTTCCCCCTCCTCGGCGAAAAACTGTTTTTT; CDR3 protein: CASSPPPGLFPLLGEKLFF; clone size: .; J gene: TRBJ1-4; D gene: .; CDR3 length: 19; V gene: TRBV4-2
CDR3 DNA: TGCGCCAGCAGCCCCGGGACAGGGGTTTTTCAAGAGACCCAGTACTTC; CDR3 protein: CASSPGTGVFQETQYF; clone size: .; J gene: TRBJ2-5; D gene: TRBD1; CDR3 length: 16; V gene: TRBV5-1
CDR3 DNA: TGCGCCAGCAGCTTGACGGGGGAGCAGTACTTC; CDR3 protein: CASSLTGEQYF; clone size: .; J gene: TRBJ2-7; D gene: .; CDR3 length: 11; V gene: TRBV5-1
CDR3 DNA: TGTGCCAGCAGTTCGACAGGGGGCGTTACTGAAGCTTTCTTT; CDR3 protein: CASSSTGGVTEAFF; clone size: .; J gene: TRBJ1-1; D gene: TRBD1; CDR3 length: 14; V gene: TRBV6-5
CDR3 DNA: TGCGCCAGCAGTGGACTAGCGGGGGGGCCGTGGACCGGGGAGCTGTTTTTT; CDR3 protein: CASSGLAGGPWTGELFF; clone size: .; J gene: TRBJ2-2; D gene: TRBD2; CDR3 length: 17; V gene: TRBV10-1
CDR3 DNA: TGCAGTGCTAGTATGGTCACAGGGGGCGAGCAGTACTTC; CDR3 protein: CSASMVTGGEQYF; clone size: .; J gene: TRBJ2-7; D gene: TRBD1; CDR3 length: 13; V gene: TRBV20-1
CDR3 DNA: TGTGCCAGCAGTTCAGCGGGACAGGGCAGCAACGAGCAGTACTTC; CDR3 protein: CASSSAGQGSNEQYF; clone size: .; J gene: TRBJ2-7; D gene: TRBD1; CDR3 length: 15; V gene: TRBV6-5
CDR3 DNA: TGTGCCACCAGCAGAGATATAGTGGAGAAGTGGACCCAGCATTTT; CDR3 protein: CATSRDIVEKWTQHF; clone size: .; J gene: TRBJ1-5; D gene: .; CDR3 length: 15; V gene: TRBV15
CDR3 DNA: TGTGCCAGCAGTTACGAACAGGGGACTGCTGGCTACACCTTC; CDR3 protein: CASSYEQGTAGYTF; clone size: few; J gene: TRBJ1-2; D gene: TRBD1; CDR3 length: 14; V gene: TRBV6-5
CDR3 DNA: TGCGCCAGCGGGGACACCTATGGCTACACCTTC; CDR3 protein: CASGDTYGYTF; clone size: few; J gene: TRBJ1-2; D gene: .; CDR3 length: 11; V gene: TRBV10-1
CDR3 DNA: TGTGCCAGCAGCAATTACAATGAGCAGTTCTTC; CDR3 protein: CASSNYNEQFF; clone size: .; J gene: TRBJ2-1; D gene: .; CDR3 length: 11; V gene: TRBV27
CDR3 DNA: TGTGCCAGCAGCATCCTACAGGGGGCAGGGGAAAAACTGTTTTTT; CDR3 protein: CASSILQGAGEKLFF; clone size: .; J gene: TRBJ1-4; D gene: TRBD1; CDR3 length: 15; V gene: TRBV11-2
CDR3 DNA: TGTGCCAGCAGCCCCGGACAGGCCAGCACTGAAGCTTTCTTT; CDR3 protein: CASSPGQASTEAFF; clone size: once; J gene: TRBJ1-1; D gene: TRBD1; CDR3 length: 14; V gene: TRBV6-4
CDR3 DNA: TGCGCCAGCTGGGACGACAGGGGCATGAACACTGAAGCTTTCTTT; CDR3 protein: CASWDDRGMNTEAFF; clone size: few; J gene: TRBJ1-1; D gene: TRBD1; CDR3 length: 15; V gene: TRBV5-1
CDR3 DNA: TGCAGCGTTGGGACAGGGCTTAACTATGGCTACACCTTC; CDR3 protein: CSVGTGLNYGYTF; clone size: .; J gene: TRBJ1-2; D gene: TRBD1; CDR3 length: 13; V gene: TRBV29-1
CDR3 DNA: TGCGCCAGCAGCTCTTCCGGACATTCTGGGGAGCTGTTTTTT; CDR3 protein: CASSSSGHSGELFF; clone size: .; J gene: TRBJ2-2; D gene: .; CDR3 length: 14; V gene: TRBV5-1